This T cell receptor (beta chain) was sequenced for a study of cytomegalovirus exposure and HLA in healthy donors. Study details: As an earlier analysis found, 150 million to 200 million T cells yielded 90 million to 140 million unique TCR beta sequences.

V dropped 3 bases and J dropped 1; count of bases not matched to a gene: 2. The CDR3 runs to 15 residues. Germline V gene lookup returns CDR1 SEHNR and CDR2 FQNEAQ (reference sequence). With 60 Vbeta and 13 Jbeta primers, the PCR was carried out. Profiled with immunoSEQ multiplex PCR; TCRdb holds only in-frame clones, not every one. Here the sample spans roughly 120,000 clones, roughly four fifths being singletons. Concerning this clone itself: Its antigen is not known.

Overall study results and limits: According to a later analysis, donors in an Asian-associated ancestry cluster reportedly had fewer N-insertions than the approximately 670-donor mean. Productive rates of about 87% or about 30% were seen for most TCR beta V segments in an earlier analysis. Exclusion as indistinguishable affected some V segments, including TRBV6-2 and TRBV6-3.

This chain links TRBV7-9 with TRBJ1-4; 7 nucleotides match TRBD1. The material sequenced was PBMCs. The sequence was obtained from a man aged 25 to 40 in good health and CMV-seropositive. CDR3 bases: TGTGCCAGCAGCTTCCGACAGGGAACTAATGAAAAACTGTTTTTT. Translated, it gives CASSFRQGTNEKLFF. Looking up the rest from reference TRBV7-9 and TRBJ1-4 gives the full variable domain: DTGVSQNPRHKITKRGQNVTFRCDPISEHNRLYWYRQTLGQGPEFLTYFQNEAQLEKSRLLSDRFSAERPKGSFSTLEIQRTEQGDSAMYLCASSFRQGTNEKLFFGSGTQLSVL.